This T cell receptor beta chain was found in a study of cytotoxic CD8 clonotypes in ibrutinib-treated CLL. V gave up 0 bases and J gave up 2 bases, with 8 bases separating them. The CDR3 runs 14 residues. Germline V gives CDR1 GTSNPN, CDR2 SVGIG (reference sequence). Sequencing used immunoSEQ multiplex PCR; TCRdb keeps in-frame clones, though not all of them. The table has 200,000 to 250,000 clones, roughly 65% seen once. This sequence originates from a human donor with chronic lymphocytic leukemia. Source: PBMCs, taken after 12 months of ibrutinib treatment. The rearrangement links TRBV30 to TRBJ1-5, with D unclear. CDR3 bases: TGTGCCTGGAGTGTACGGTCGCGCAATCAGCCCCAGCATTTT. This encodes CAWSVRSRNQPQHF. The full variable domain, its missing parts supplied by reference TRBV30 and TRBJ1-5, is SQTIHQWPATLVQPVGSPLSLECTVEGTSNPNLYWYRQAAGRGLQLLFYSVGIGQISSEVPQNLSASRPQDRQFILSSKKLLLSDSGFYLCAWSVRSRNQPQHFGDGTRLSIL.